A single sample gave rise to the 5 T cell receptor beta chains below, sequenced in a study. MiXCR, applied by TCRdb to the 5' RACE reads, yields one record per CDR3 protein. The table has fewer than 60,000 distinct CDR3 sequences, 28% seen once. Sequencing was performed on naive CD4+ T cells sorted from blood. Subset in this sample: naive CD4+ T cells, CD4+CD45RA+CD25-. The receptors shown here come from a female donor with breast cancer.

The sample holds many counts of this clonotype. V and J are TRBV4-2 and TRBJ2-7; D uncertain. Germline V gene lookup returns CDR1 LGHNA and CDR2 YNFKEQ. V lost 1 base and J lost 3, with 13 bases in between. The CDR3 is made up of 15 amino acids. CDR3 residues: CASSQGEGFNYEQYF. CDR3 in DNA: TGTGCCAGCAGCCAAGGTGAAGGATTTAACTACGAGCAGTACTTC.

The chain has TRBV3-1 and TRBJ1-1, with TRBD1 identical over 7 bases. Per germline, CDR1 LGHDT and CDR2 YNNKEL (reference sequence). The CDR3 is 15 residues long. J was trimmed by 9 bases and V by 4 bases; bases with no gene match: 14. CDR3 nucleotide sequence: TGTGCCAGCAGCCTCCTGGGGACAGAGAGGTCTAAAGCTTTCTTT. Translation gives CASSLLGTERSKAFF.

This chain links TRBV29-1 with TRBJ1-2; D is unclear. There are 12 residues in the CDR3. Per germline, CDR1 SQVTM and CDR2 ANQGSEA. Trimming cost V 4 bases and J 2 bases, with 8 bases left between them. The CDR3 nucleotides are TGCAGCGTTGGGGAGGGAAACTATGGCTACACCTTC. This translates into CSVGEGNYGYTF.

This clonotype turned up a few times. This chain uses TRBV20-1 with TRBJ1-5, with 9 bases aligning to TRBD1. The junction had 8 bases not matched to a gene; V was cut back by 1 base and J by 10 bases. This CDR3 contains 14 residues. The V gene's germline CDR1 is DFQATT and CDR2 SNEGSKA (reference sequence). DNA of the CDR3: TGCAGTGCTAGAGGGAACAGGGGGCTAGAACCCCAGCATTTT. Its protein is CSARGNRGLEPQHF.

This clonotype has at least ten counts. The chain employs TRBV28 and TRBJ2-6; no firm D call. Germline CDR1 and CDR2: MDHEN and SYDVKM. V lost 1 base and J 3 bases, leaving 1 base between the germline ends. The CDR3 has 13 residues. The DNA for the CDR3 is TGTGCCAGCAGTTTATTTGGGGCCAACGTCCTGACTTTC. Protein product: CASSLFGANVLTF. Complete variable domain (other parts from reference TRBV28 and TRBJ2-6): DVKVTQSSRYLVKRTGEKVFLECVQDMDHENMFWYRQDPGLGLRLIYFSYDVKMKEKGDIPEGYSVSREKKERFSLILESASTNQTSMYLCASSLFGANVLTFGAGSRLTVL.